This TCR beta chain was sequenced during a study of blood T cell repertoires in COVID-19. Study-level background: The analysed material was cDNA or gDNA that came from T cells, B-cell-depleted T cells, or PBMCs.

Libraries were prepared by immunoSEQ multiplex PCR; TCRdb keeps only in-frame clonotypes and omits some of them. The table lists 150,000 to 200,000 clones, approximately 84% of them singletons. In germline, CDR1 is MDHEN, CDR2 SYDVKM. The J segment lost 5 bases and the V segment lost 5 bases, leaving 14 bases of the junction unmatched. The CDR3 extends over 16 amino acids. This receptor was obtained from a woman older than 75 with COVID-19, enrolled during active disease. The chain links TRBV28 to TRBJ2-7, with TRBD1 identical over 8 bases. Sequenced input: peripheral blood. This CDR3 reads CASSPGWQGAVNEQYF. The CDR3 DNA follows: TGTGCCAGCAGTCCCGGGTGGCAGGGGGCGGTAAACGAGCAGTACTTC.